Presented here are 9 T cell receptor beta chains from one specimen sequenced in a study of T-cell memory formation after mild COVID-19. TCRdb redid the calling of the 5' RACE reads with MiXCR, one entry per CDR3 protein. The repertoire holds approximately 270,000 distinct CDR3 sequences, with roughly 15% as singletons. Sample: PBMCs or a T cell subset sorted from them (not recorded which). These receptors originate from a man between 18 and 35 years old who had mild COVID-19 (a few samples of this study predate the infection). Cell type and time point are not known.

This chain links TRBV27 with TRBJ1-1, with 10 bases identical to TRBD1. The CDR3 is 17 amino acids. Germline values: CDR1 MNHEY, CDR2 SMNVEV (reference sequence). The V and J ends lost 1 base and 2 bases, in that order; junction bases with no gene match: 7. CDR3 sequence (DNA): TGTGCCAGCAGTTTATTGACAGGGGGCGCGTTTAACACTGAAGCTTTCTTT. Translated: CASSLLTGGAFNTEAFF.

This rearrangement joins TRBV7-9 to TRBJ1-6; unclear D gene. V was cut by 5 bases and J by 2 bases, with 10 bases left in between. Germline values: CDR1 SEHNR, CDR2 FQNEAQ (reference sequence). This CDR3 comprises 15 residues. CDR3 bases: TGTGCCAGCAGCGCCCAGGTTCCCTATAATTCACCCCTCCACTTT. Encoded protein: CASSAQVPYNSPLHF.

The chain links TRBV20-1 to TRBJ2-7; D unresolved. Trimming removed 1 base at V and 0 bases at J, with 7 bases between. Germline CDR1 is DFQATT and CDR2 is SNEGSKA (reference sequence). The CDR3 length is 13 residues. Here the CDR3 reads CSARGSASYEQYF. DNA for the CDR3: TGCAGTGCTAGAGGCAGCGCCTCCTACGAGCAGTACTTC.

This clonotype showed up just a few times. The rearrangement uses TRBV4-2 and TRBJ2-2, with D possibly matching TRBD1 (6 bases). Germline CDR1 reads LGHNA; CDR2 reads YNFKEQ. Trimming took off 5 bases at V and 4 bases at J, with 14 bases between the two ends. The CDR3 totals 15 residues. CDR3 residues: CASSGYGGATGELFF. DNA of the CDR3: TGTGCCAGCAGCGGATATGGGGGCGCCACCGGGGAGCTGTTTTTT.

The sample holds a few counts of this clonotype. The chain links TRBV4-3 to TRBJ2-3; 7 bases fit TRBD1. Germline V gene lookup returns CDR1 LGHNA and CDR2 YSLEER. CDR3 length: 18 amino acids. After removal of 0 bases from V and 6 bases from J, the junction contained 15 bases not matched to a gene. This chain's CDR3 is CASSQDLAETGWLDTQYF. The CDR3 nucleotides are TGCGCCAGCAGCCAAGATTTGGCGGAGACAGGGTGGTTGGATACGCAGTATTTT.

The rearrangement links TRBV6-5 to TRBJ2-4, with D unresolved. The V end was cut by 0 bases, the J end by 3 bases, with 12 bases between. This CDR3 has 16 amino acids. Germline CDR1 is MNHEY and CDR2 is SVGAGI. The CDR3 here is CASSYSFSRIKNIQYF. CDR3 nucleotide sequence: TGTGCCAGCAGTTACTCCTTCAGCCGAATCAAAAACATTCAGTACTTC.

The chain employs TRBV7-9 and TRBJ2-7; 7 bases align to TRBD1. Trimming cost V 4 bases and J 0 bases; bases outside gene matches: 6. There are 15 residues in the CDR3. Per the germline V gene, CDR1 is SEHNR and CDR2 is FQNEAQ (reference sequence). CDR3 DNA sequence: TGTGCCAGCAGCTCGGGGACAGAGAGCTCCTACGAGCAGTACTTC. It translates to CASSSGTESSYEQYF.

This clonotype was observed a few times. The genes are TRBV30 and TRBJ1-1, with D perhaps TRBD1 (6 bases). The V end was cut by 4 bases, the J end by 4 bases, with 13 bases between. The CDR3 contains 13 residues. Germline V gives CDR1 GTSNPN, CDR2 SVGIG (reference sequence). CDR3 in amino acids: CAWTLGGRTEAFF. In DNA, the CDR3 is TGTGCCTGGACCCTCGGGGGGCGCACTGAAGCTTTCTTT.

CDR3 in DNA: TGTGCCAGCAGCCAATCGGCGGGGAACACTGAAGCTTTCTTT. Its translation: CASSQSAGNTEAFF. This rearrangement joins TRBV7-9 to TRBJ1-1; D gene unclear. The CDR3 consists of 14 residues. Trimming removed 5 bases at V and 1 base at J, with 11 bases between. The germline CDR1 and CDR2 sequences are SEHNR and FQNEAQ (reference sequence).